These 31 T cell receptor beta chains were sequenced from one sample in a study of cytomegalovirus exposure and HLA in healthy donors. Primers: 60 Vbeta forward and 13 Jbeta reverse. This table comes from immunoSEQ multiplex PCR, and its TCRdb copy is limited to in-frame clones, with some not included. The repertoire holds some 170,000 clones, with roughly 79% as singletons. Input material: PBMCs. These receptors were taken from a woman in her late teens or twenties in good health and CMV-seropositive.

This clone was counted only a few times. V and J are TRBV6-4 and TRBJ1-1; TRBD1 aligns across 8 bases. J was trimmed by 6 bases and V by 0 bases; bases with no gene match: 0. The CDR3 is made up of 13 amino acids. Germline CDR1 and CDR2: MRHNA and SNTAGT. In DNA, the CDR3 is TGTGCCAGCAGTGACTCGGACAGGGCTGAAGCTTTCTTT. Translating gives CASSDSDRAEAFF.

The chain joins TRBV7-9 to TRBJ2-5; TRBD1 might be the D (5 bases). Trimming took 0 bases from V and 5 from J, leaving 10 bases between them. Germline lookup yields CDR1 SEHNR and CDR2 FQNEAQ (reference sequence). The CDR3 loop spans 14 amino acids. CDR3: CASSLAGVLETQYF. CDR3 nucleotides: TGTGCCAGCAGCTTAGCAGGGGTCCTGGAGACCCAGTACTTC.

A remark on this clone: One end of the junction fails to match germline, which may point to a read error. The chain couples TRBV7-9 to TRBJ1-1; TRBD1 matches at 8 bases. The CDR3 has 14 residues. The V gene's germline CDR1 is SEHNR and CDR2 FQNEAQ (reference sequence). The CDR3 loop reads CASSFTGGNAEAFF. The CDR3 bases are TGTGCCAGCAGCTTTACAGGGGGGAACGCTGAAGCTTTCTTT.

This chain joins TRBV7-3 and TRBJ2-5, with TRBD1 matching over 7 bases. V lost 5 bases and J lost 5; bases outside the gene matches: 11. The germline V gene encodes CDR1 SGHTA and CDR2 FQGTGA. CDR3 length: 15 amino acids. The chain's CDR3 is CASSLNRGEMETQYF. CDR3 coding DNA: TGTGCCAGCAGCCTGAACAGGGGTGAGATGGAGACCCAGTACTTC.

J is TRBJ2-3 and V is TRBV12-2; the table's D call TRBD1 went unverified against the DNA. TRBV12-2 corresponds to a pseudogene. This CDR3 has 15 amino acids. The CDR3 loop reads CASRQTGFPTDTQYF. DNA of the CDR3: TGTGCAAGTCGCCAGACAGGGTTTCCCACAGATACGCAGTATTTT.

V is TRBV5-1 and J is TRBJ2-3; maybe TRBD2 (5 bases). The CDR3 loop spans 16 amino acids. The germline V and J ends were trimmed by 0 bases and 1 base, with 12 bases remaining between them. CDR1 is SGHRS and CDR2 is YFSETQ in the germline V gene. The CDR3 bases are TGCGCCAGCAGCTTGGACGGTGCTAGCCGCACAGATACGCAGTATTTT. Its protein is CASSLDGASRTDTQYF. The variable domain in full, completed from reference TRBV5-1 and TRBJ2-3, reads KAGVTQTPRYLIKTRGQQVTLSCSPISGHRSVSWYQQTPGQGLQFLFEYFSETQRNKGNFPGRFSGRQFSNSRSEMNVSTLELGDSALYLCASSLDGASRTDTQYFGPGTRLTVL.

This chain links TRBV27 with TRBJ2-1; 9 positions match TRBD2. The germline CDR1 and CDR2 sequences are MNHEY and SMNVEV (reference sequence). The CDR3 length is 16 residues. V shed 6 bases, J shed 6 bases, and the junction held 12 bases outside the gene matches. The CDR3 nucleotides read TGTGCCAGCAGCACGAGGGGAGCGGGGGGTATCAATGAGCAGTTCTTC. Translation gives CASSTRGAGGINEQFF.

The chain uses TRBV30 and TRBJ2-7; tentatively, D is TRBD2 (5 bases). V lost 4 bases and J 0 bases, leaving 10 bases between the germline ends. The germline V gene encodes CDR1 GTSNPN and CDR2 SVGIG (reference sequence). The CDR3 has 13 amino acids. CDR3: CAWTTGNSYEQYF. CDR3 DNA sequence: TGTGCCTGGACGACGGGAAACTCCTACGAGCAGTACTTC.

The V and J genes are TRBV5-6 and TRBJ1-2, with 8 bases lining up with TRBD1. The CDR3 covers 13 residues. Germline CDR1 is SGHDT and CDR2 is YYEEEE. V lost 2 bases, J lost 7 bases, and 4 bases stayed unmatched. CDR3 loop: CASSFFDRGGYTF. In nucleotides, the CDR3 is TGTGCCAGCAGCTTTTTTGACAGGGGTGGCTACACCTTC.

The J gene is TRBJ1-2, the V gene TRBV5-1; 11 nucleotides align to TRBD1. Trimming removed 0 bases from V and 10 bases from J; junction bases left unmatched: 5. CDR3 size: 14 residues. Germline CDR1 is SGHRS and CDR2 is YFSETQ. CDR3 bases: TGCGCCAGCAGCTTGGGGGGACAGGGGGATGTCTACACCTTC. Protein: CASSLGGQGDVYTF.

The rearrangement uses TRBV7-2 and TRBJ1-5, with D perhaps matching TRBD1 (6 bases). Between the trimmed V and J ends, which lost 1 base and 4 bases, there was a span of 11 bases. The CDR3 sequence is 15 residues long. CDR1 is SGHTA and CDR2 is FQGNSA in the germline V gene. In DNA, the CDR3 is TGTGCCAGCAGCTTAGTCCAGGGGTGGAATCAGCCCCAGCATTTT. Translation: CASSLVQGWNQPQHF.

The CDR3 loop reads CASSQDLSGNGYTF. DNA for the CDR3: TGCGCCAGCAGCCAAGATTTATCAGGGAATGGCTACACCTTC. V gene TRBV4-3 combines with J gene TRBJ1-2, with D maybe TRBD1 (5 bases). Trimming took 0 bases from V and 6 from J, leaving 11 bases between them. CDR1 LGHNA and CDR2 YSLEER come from the germline V gene. The CDR3 loop spans 14 amino acids.

The genes are TRBV29-1 and TRBJ2-5, with D perhaps TRBD1 (6 bases). CDR3 length: 13 amino acids. The V and J ends lost 0 bases and 5 bases respectively, with 10 bases between them. CDR1 SQVTM and CDR2 ANQGSEA come from the germline V gene. The CDR3 is CSVEEGGGETQYF. CDR3 nucleotide sequence: TGCAGCGTTGAAGAAGGGGGTGGTGAGACCCAGTACTTC.

The gene calls are TRBV11-3 and TRBJ2-3, with D unclear. The CDR3 totals 12 residues. CDR1 and CDR2 from the germline V gene are SGHNT and YENEEA. V was trimmed by 1 base and J by 4 bases, leaving 3 bases between them. CDR3: CASSLGADTQYF. The DNA of the CDR3 is TGTGCCAGCAGCTTAGGAGCAGATACGCAGTATTTT.

This clone has a handful of counts. The chain joins TRBV19 to TRBJ2-7; TRBD2 is a possible D gene (6 bases). Germline lookup yields CDR1 LNHDA and CDR2 SQIVND (reference sequence). V shed 1 base and J shed 0 bases, with 16 bases lying between them. CDR3 length equals 17 residues. The CDR3 DNA follows: TGTGCCAGTAGTATAGGCCGTTCTGGGGGGATCTCCTACGAGCAGTACTTC. Its translation: CASSIGRSGGISYEQYF.

By sample fraction, this clone is medium-sized (0.01 to 0.1%). The J gene is TRBJ1-4, the V gene TRBV11-3, with 9 bases matching TRBD1. Germline assignment: CDR1 SGHNT and CDR2 YENEEA. The CDR3 covers 16 residues. Trimming took 5 bases from V and 8 from J; bases not matched to a gene: 12. Written as DNA, the CDR3 is TGTGCCAGCAGCATTAGATACAGGGGGCTTCGGGAAAAACTGTTTTTT. It is translated as CASSIRYRGLREKLFF.

This rearrangement joins TRBV21-1 to TRBJ2-7; TRBD1 is the table's D call and was not checked against the DNA. TRBV21-1 is an annotated pseudogene. The CDR3 consists of 14 residues. DNA for the CDR3: TGTGCCAGCATAGATACAGGGCCTTCCTACGAGCAGTACTTC. Translated, it gives CASIDTGPSYEQYF.

The chain uses TRBV19 and TRBJ2-7; D ambiguous. CDR3 length: 16 amino acids. Deletions cut 3 bases from V and 6 bases from J, with 21 bases between. Germline CDR1 is LNHDA and CDR2 is SQIVND (reference sequence). This CDR3 is CASSIDRVGDLCEQYF. In DNA, the CDR3 is TGTGCCAGTAGTATTGATCGGGTCGGAGACTTGTGCGAGCAGTACTTC.

This rearrangement joins TRBV6-5 to TRBJ2-7; 11 bases match TRBD1. The CDR3 contains 15 residues. The J segment lost 2 bases and the V segment lost 6 bases, leaving 6 bases of the junction unmatched. Germline V gene sequence: CDR1 MNHEY, CDR2 SVGAGI. This chain's CDR3 is CASREDRGPAYEQYF. The CDR3 DNA is TGTGCCAGCAGAGAGGACAGGGGGCCAGCCTACGAGCAGTACTTC.

The chain recombines TRBV18 with TRBJ2-7, with 8 bases matching TRBD1. The germline V gene encodes CDR1 KGHSH and CDR2 LQKENI. V shed 3 bases, J shed 2 bases, and the junction held 18 bases outside the gene matches. The length of the CDR3 is 19 residues. The CDR3 sequence: CASSPTRALKWDRPYEQYF. The CDR3 nucleotides read TGTGCCAGCTCACCCACAAGGGCGCTCAAATGGGACAGGCCCTACGAGCAGTACTTC. Full variable domain (remainder filled in from reference TRBV18 and TRBJ2-7): NAGVMQNPRHLVRRRGQEARLRCSPMKGHSHVYWYRQLPEEGLKFMVYLQKENIIDESGMPKERFSAEFPKEGPSILRIQQVVRGDSAAYFCASSPTRALKWDRPYEQYFGPGTRLTVT.

V usage is TRBV30 and J usage is TRBJ2-3, with a weak D call TRBD2 (5 bases). Germline CDR1 and CDR2: GTSNPN and SVGIG (reference sequence). Trimming left V 1 base short and J 2 bases short, with 13 bases between. The CDR3 is 15 amino acids. The CDR3 reads CAWSADGVYTDTQYF. CDR3 coding DNA: TGTGCCTGGAGTGCGGACGGGGTCTACACAGATACGCAGTATTTT.

This clone was found a few times. At one of its ends the junction is not consistent with the germline gene, which may arise from a read error. This chain joins TRBV5-6 and TRBJ2-4; 7 bases agree with TRBD1. The CDR3 spans 14 residues. The V gene's germline CDR1 is SGHDT and CDR2 YYEEEE. The CDR3 region has the DNA TGTGCCAGCACCCATGACAGGGTCAAAAACAGTCAGTACTTC. Residues: CASTHDRVKNSQYF.

The chain's CDR3 is CASSQDRGGAYTQYF. The CDR3 nucleotides are TGCGCCAGCAGCCAAGATCGGGGCGGGGCGTATACGCAGTATTTT. This chain connects TRBV4-3 to TRBJ2-3; TRBD2 is a possible D gene (6 bases). This CDR3 has 15 amino acids. Germline CDR1 is LGHNA and CDR2 is YSLEER. V lost 0 bases and J lost 7, with 14 bases in between.

This clone was seen more than once but under ten times. The CDR3 end shows no conserved phenylalanine or tryptophan, and so a read error is likely. J is TRBJ2-7 and V is TRBV4-2; maybe TRBD2 (6 bases). The V gene lost 2 bases and the J gene lost 3 bases, with 20 bases spanning the gap. The germline CDR1 and CDR2 sequences are LGHNA and YNFKEQ. The length of the CDR3 is 17 residues. The CDR3: CASSQTPGGTEYYEQYL. The CDR3 region has the DNA TGTGCCAGCAGCCAAACCCCGGGCGGGACGGAATACTACGAGCAGTACCTC.

The chain uses TRBV29-1 and TRBJ2-1; possibly TRBD2 for D (5 bases). Per the germline V gene, CDR1 is SQVTM and CDR2 is ANQGSEA. The CDR3 has 16 residues. The V and J ends lost 3 bases and 0 bases respectively, with 15 bases between them. The CDR3 here is CSVDWTFGSSYNEQFF. The CDR3 bases are TGCAGCGTTGATTGGACTTTCGGAAGCTCCTACAATGAGCAGTTCTTC.

This clone was seen a few times. The chain employs TRBV4-3 and TRBJ1-1, with D possibly being TRBD1 (5 bases). V was cut by 0 bases and J by 6 bases, with 11 bases left in between. Germline assignment: CDR1 LGHNA and CDR2 YSLEER. CDR3 length: 14 residues. The CDR3 loop reads CASSQDLEQAEAFF. The CDR3 DNA follows: TGCGCCAGCAGCCAAGATTTAGAACAGGCTGAAGCTTTCTTT.

The chain couples TRBV19 to TRBJ1-2; 8 bases are shared with TRBD1. CDR1 and CDR2 (germline): LNHDA, SQIVND (reference sequence). Losses at the gene ends were 5 bases for V and 0 bases for J; bases not matched to a gene: 11. CDR3 length: 17 amino acids. The DNA for the CDR3 is TGTGCCAGTAGTTCATCGACAGGGGACCTTACTAACTATGGCTACACCTTC. Protein: CASSSSTGDLTNYGYTF.

The chain couples TRBV18 to TRBJ1-1; TRBD1 matches 8 bases. Germline V CDR1 and CDR2: KGHSH, LQKENI. The V and J ends lost 0 bases and 4 bases, in that order; junction bases with no gene match: 4. This CDR3 comprises 15 residues. The CDR3 sequence is CASSPPTGVITEAFF. CDR3 nucleotides: TGTGCCAGCTCACCACCGACAGGGGTAATCACTGAAGCTTTCTTT. Full variable domain (rest looked up from reference TRBV18 and TRBJ1-1): NAGVMQNPRHLVRRRGQEARLRCSPMKGHSHVYWYRQLPEEGLKFMVYLQKENIIDESGMPKERFSAEFPKEGPSILRIQQVVRGDSAAYFCASSPPTGVITEAFFGQGTRLTVV.

The chain has TRBV5-4 and TRBJ1-2, with a possible D match to TRBD1 (5 bases). Trimming removed 0 bases from V and 4 bases from J, with 13 bases in between. The CDR3 consists of 15 residues. Germline V lookup: CDR1 SGHNT, CDR2 YYREEE (reference sequence). CDR3 sequence reads: CASSLVVGDGYGYTF. CDR3 DNA sequence: TGTGCCAGCAGCTTGGTAGTAGGGGATGGCTATGGCTACACCTTC.

The chain carries TRBV7-9 and TRBJ2-4, with unresolved D. The CDR3 extends over 13 amino acids. Germline CDR1 SEHNR, CDR2 FQNEAQ (reference sequence). V gave up 2 bases and J gave up 3 bases, with 5 bases separating them. The CDR3 is CASSLIHKNIQYF. In DNA form, the CDR3 reads TGTGCCAGCAGCTTAATCCACAAAAACATTCAGTACTTC.

The chain couples TRBV4-1 to TRBJ2-5; 10 nucleotides agree with TRBD1. V was pared by 1 base and J by 7 bases, with 9 bases of the junction left unmatched. The CDR3 extends over 16 amino acids. The germline gives CDR1 MGHRA, CDR2 YSYEKL. CDR3: CASSQGARDRGRTQYF. CDR3 DNA: TGCGCCAGCAGCCAAGGGGCCCGGGACAGGGGTCGGACCCAGTACTTC.